The 21 T cell receptor beta chains in this list originate from one sample, sequenced in a study of beta chain features in type 1 diabetes. No antigens are known for them. Of the isolated RNA, all was reverse transcribed, and so the sequenced material was expressed TCRB transcripts. Repertoires were generated with immunoSEQ multiplex PCR, while TCRdb's copy carries only in-frame clones and drops some. The table has about 340,000 clones, around 9.3% seen once. General observations from the study: Shorter TCRB CDR3s, moderately but significantly so, marked every one of the four CD4+ subsets in Type 1 diabetes patients.

Sequencing was performed on central memory CD4+ T cells from blood. The receptors come from a man in his thirties or forties with type 1 diabetes.

Regarding this clone: This clone may be a read error of a much larger clone one base away. The identical CDR3 is also encoded by other nucleotide sequences in the sample. The chain is built from TRBV7-2 and TRBJ1-1, with D maybe TRBD1 (6 bases). CDR1 SGHTA and CDR2 FQGNSA come from the germline V gene. With 5 bases removed from V and 3 bases from J, the gap between germline ends came to 10 bases. The CDR3 loop spans 13 amino acids. The CDR3 sequence is CASSPQGDTEAFF. The CDR3, as DNA: TGTGCCAGCAGCCCACAGGGTGACACTGAAGCTTTCTTT.

This clone was counted only a few times. CDR3 sequence (DNA): TGTGCCTGGAGCGGGACGGCTAATGAAAAACTGTTTTTT. As protein: CAWSGTANEKLFF. The gene calls are TRBV30 and TRBJ1-4, with D possibly TRBD1 on 5 matching bases. The germline V gene has CDR1 GTSNPN and CDR2 SVGIG (reference sequence). Deletions cut 3 bases from V and 3 bases from J, with 8 bases between. The CDR3 is 13 amino acids. The variable domain in full, completed from reference TRBV30 and TRBJ1-4, reads SQTIHQWPATLVQPVGSPLSLECTVEGTSNPNLYWYRQAAGRGLQLLFYSVGIGQISSEVPQNLSASRPQDRQFILSSKKLLLSDSGFYLCAWSGTANEKLFFGSGTQLSVL.

This clone was seen only a few times. The chain couples TRBV9 to TRBJ2-2; TRBD1 might be the D (6 bases). This CDR3 has 15 residues. V was clipped by 0 bases and J by 5 bases, with 11 bases between them. Germline CDR1 reads SGDLS; CDR2 reads YYNGEE. Here the CDR3 reads CASSVEDRGTGELFF. CDR3 coding DNA: TGTGCCAGCAGCGTAGAGGACAGAGGGACCGGGGAGCTGTTTTTT.

V is TRBV11-2 and J is TRBJ2-3; 9 positions agree with TRBD2. Germline V gene sequence: CDR1 SGHAT, CDR2 FQNNGV. With 4 bases clipped from V and 4 bases from J, the junction kept 9 bases outside the gene matches. The CDR3 is made up of 16 amino acids. CDR3 sequence (DNA): TGTGCCAGCAGCTCGGGGACTAGCCTTAAAGCAGATACGCAGTATTTT. Its translation: CASSSGTSLKADTQYF. The full variable domain, completed using reference TRBV11-2 and TRBJ2-3, is EAGVAQSPRYKIIEKRQSVAFWCNPISGHATLYWYQQILGQGPKLLIQFQNNGVVDDSQLPKDRFSAERLKGVDSTLKIQPAKLEDSAVYLCASSSGTSLKADTQYFGPGTRLTVL.

In its sample, this clone was seen a few times. CDR3 amino acids: CASSKTSGGPGETQYF. CDR3 in DNA: TGCGCCAGCAGCAAGACTAGCGGGGGCCCCGGGGAGACCCAGTACTTC. The V and J genes are TRBV5-1 and TRBJ2-5; the match to TRBD2 covers 12 bases. The germline gives CDR1 SGHRS, CDR2 YFSETQ. V lost 4 bases and J lost 5; bases outside the gene matches: 9. The CDR3 is 16 amino acids.

The V gene is TRBV6-5, the J gene TRBJ2-7; 10 nucleotides line up with TRBD1. This CDR3 comprises 14 residues. Trimming took 5 bases from V and 5 from J; bases not matched to a gene: 6. CDR1 is MNHEY and CDR2 is SVGAGI in the germline V gene. The CDR3 DNA is TGTGCCAGCAGTCGCCGGGACAGGGGCGACGAGCAGTACTTC. This encodes CASSRRDRGDEQYF.

This clone has just a few counts. J is TRBJ2-5 and V is TRBV5-1, with 13 nucleotides matching TRBD2. The V segment lost 4 bases and the J segment 5 bases; nucleotides outside the gene matches: 8. The CDR3 has 16 amino acids. CDR1 is SGHRS, CDR2 YFSETQ, per germline. CDR3 amino acids: CASSAGLAGPRETQYF. The CDR3 DNA sequence: TGCGCCAGCAGCGCGGGACTAGCGGGGCCTCGGGAGACCCAGTACTTC.

This clone occurred a few times. CDR3 nucleotides: TGCGCCAGCAGCTTGGAGTCGAGGGGCTCAGCTTATAATTCACCCCTCCACTTT. Protein product: CASSLESRGSAYNSPLHF. The chain links TRBV5-1 to TRBJ1-6; maybe TRBD1 (5 bases). V lost 0 bases and J lost 4, with 17 bases in between. CDR1 and CDR2 from the germline V gene are SGHRS and YFSETQ. This CDR3 region has 18 residues.

The gene calls are TRBV4-3 and TRBJ2-4; 7 nucleotides agree with TRBD2. The CDR3 extends over 15 amino acids. The V and J ends lost 4 bases and 10 bases, in that order; junction bases with no gene match: 13. Germline CDR1 is LGHNA and CDR2 is YSLEER. Here the CDR3 reads CASSPSRLATGIQYF. Written as DNA, the CDR3 is TGCGCCAGCAGCCCAAGCAGACTAGCTACAGGAATTCAGTACTTC.

The genes are TRBV9 and TRBJ2-2, with D possibly matching TRBD1 (6 bases). The CDR3 loop spans 15 amino acids. Germline CDR1 and CDR2: SGDLS and YYNGEE. Trimming pared 4 bases from V and 2 bases from J, leaving 12 bases between. The CDR3 bases are TGTGCCAGCAGCCCGACAGGCTCCAACACCGGGGAGCTGTTTTTT. Its protein product is CASSPTGSNTGELFF.

The sample holds a few counts of this clone. The V gene is TRBV10-3, the J gene TRBJ1-4; TRBD1 might be the D (6 bases). V shed 6 bases and J shed 7 bases, with 15 bases lying between them. The CDR3 has 14 amino acids. The V gene's germline CDR1 is ENHRY and CDR2 SYGVKD. CDR3 in amino acids: CAIRGDTIPEKLFF. CDR3 in DNA: TGTGCCATCAGGGGGGACACGATTCCTGAAAAACTGTTTTTT.

The CDR3 spells CAISDGRGADTQYF. The CDR3 coding sequence is TGTGCCATCAGTGATGGCCGAGGGGCAGATACGCAGTATTTT. The V gene is TRBV10-3, the J gene TRBJ2-3; D might be TRBD1 or TRBD2, each matching 5 bases. Per germline, CDR1 ENHRY and CDR2 SYGVKD. This CDR3 is 14 amino acids long. The germline V and J ends were trimmed by 3 bases and 4 bases, with 11 bases remaining between them.

The sample holds a few counts of this clone. The chain links TRBV6-6 to TRBJ1-4; the match to TRBD1 covers 10 bases. CDR3 size: 15 residues. V shed 7 bases and J 11 bases; nucleotides not matched to a gene: 13. Looked up from germline, CDR1 is MNHNY and CDR2 is SVGAGI (reference sequence). In DNA, the CDR3 is TGTGCCAGCATCCAAACTGGGGACAGGGGAAGGAAACTGTTTTTT. It is translated as CASIQTGDRGRKLFF.

V usage is TRBV4-3 and J usage is TRBJ1-6; D gene unclear. The germline CDR1 and CDR2 sequences are LGHNA and YSLEER. The V and J ends lost 0 bases and 10 bases respectively, with 16 bases between them. The CDR3 length is 16 residues. Here the CDR3 reads CASSQDRAGAGSPLHF. DNA of the CDR3: TGCGCCAGCAGCCAAGATAGGGCAGGCGCAGGATCACCCCTCCACTTT.

The rearrangement uses TRBV28 and TRBJ2-3; 10 nucleotides match TRBD1. In germline, CDR1 is MDHEN, CDR2 SYDVKM. V lost 6 bases, J lost 4 bases, and 7 bases stayed unmatched. This CDR3 is 15 amino acids long. CDR3 protein: CASSGGQGWADTQYF. CDR3 bases: TGTGCCAGCAGCGGGGGACAGGGGTGGGCAGATACGCAGTATTTT.

This clone was observed a handful of times. The chain joins TRBV4-3 to TRBJ2-5; D possibly matches TRBD1 or TRBD2 (6 bases each). CDR1 is LGHNA and CDR2 is YSLEER in the germline V gene. The CDR3 consists of 16 residues. Trimming took off 4 bases at V and 1 base at J, with 16 bases between the two ends. The CDR3 reads CASSRRGSQIQETQYF. CDR3 DNA: TGCGCCAGCAGCCGGAGGGGGAGCCAAATCCAAGAGACCCAGTACTTC.

This clone showed up just a few times. CDR3 amino acids: CASSSNTAGTGELFF. The DNA of the CDR3 is TGTGCCAGCAGCTCAAATACAGCGGGGACCGGGGAGCTGTTTTTT. The chain is built from TRBV7-9 and TRBJ2-2; 7 nucleotides match TRBD2. Germline assignment: CDR1 SEHNR and CDR2 FQNEAQ (reference sequence). The CDR3 covers 15 residues. The trim removed 4 bases at V and 5 bases at J, leaving 7 bases unmatched.

This chain links TRBV4-3 with TRBJ1-1; 7 bases fit TRBD1. Germline values: CDR1 LGHNA, CDR2 YSLEER. CDR3 length: 14 residues. The V gene end was trimmed by 4 bases and the J gene end by 3 bases; junction bases not matched to a gene: 5. CDR3 amino acids: CASSPGTVDTEAFF. The CDR3 DNA follows: TGCGCCAGCAGCCCCGGGACAGTAGACACTGAAGCTTTCTTT.

The V call is TRBV18, the J call TRBJ1-1; tentatively, D is TRBD1 (6 bases). CDR1 is KGHSH and CDR2 is LQKENI in the germline V gene. The CDR3 covers 18 residues. V was cut by 3 bases and J by 6 bases, with 26 bases left in between. The chain's CDR3 is CASSPLTGARGGGAEAFF. The CDR3 DNA reads as TGTGCCAGCTCACCCCTCACGGGAGCACGAGGGGGAGGCGCTGAAGCTTTCTTT.

This clone was recorded a few times. CDR3 sequence: CASSLAILSEQYF. The CDR3 DNA reads as TGTGCCAGCAGCTTAGCGATCCTCTCCGAGCAGTACTTC. The chain is built from TRBV7-2 and TRBJ2-7; D ambiguous. Trimming pared 0 bases from V and 6 bases from J, leaving 9 bases between. The CDR3 runs 13 residues. From germline, CDR1 is SGHTA and CDR2 FQGNSA.

This clone has a handful of counts. This rearrangement joins TRBV9 to TRBJ2-5; 10 bases fit TRBD1. The J segment lost 4 bases and the V segment lost 0 bases, leaving 6 bases of the junction unmatched. The CDR3 is made up of 16 amino acids. Germline assignment: CDR1 SGDLS and CDR2 YYNGEE. CDR3 DNA sequence: TGTGCCAGCAGCGTAGGGGTCGGGACAGGGGTAGAGACCCAGTACTTC. Encoded protein: CASSVGVGTGVETQYF.